This entry lists 29 T cell receptor beta chains sequenced from one sample in a study of T cells in localized non-small cell lung cancer. TCRdb's copy holds only in-frame clones and misses some; the assay was immunoSEQ multiplex PCR. The sample has 40,000 to 50,000 clones, approximately 86% seen once. Sequenced material: peripheral blood, taken before any cancer treatment. These receptors were taken from a woman between 18 and 49 years old with stage III lung adenocarcinoma.

The chain combines TRBV4-2 with TRBJ2-3; D is possibly TRBD1 or TRBD2 (6 bases each). The CDR3 length is 16 residues. The germline CDR1 and CDR2 sequences are LGHNA and YNFKEQ. The germline V and J ends were trimmed by 4 bases and 5 bases, with 19 bases remaining between them. The CDR3 sequence is CASSPEGRGEVDTQYF. CDR3 bases: TGTGCCAGCAGCCCCGAAGGTAGGGGGGAGGTAGATACGCAGTATTTT.

This sequence joins TRBV7-2 and TRBJ2-7, with a weak D call TRBD1 (5 bases). This CDR3 has 13 residues. Trimming took 2 bases from V and 3 from J, leaving 8 bases between them. CDR1 is SGHTA and CDR2 is FQGNSA in the germline V gene. CDR3 region: CASSLRGDYEQYF. The CDR3 DNA reads TGTGCCAGCAGCTTAAGGGGCGACTACGAGCAGTACTTC. Using reference TRBV7-2 and TRBJ2-7 for the parts outside the CDR3, the full variable domain is GAGVSQSPSNKVTEKGKDVELRCDPISGHTALYWYRQSLGQGLEFLIYFQGNSAPDKSGLPSDRFSAERTGGSVSTLTIQRTQQEDSAVYLCASSLRGDYEQYFGPGTRLTVT.

This clone has just a few counts. CDR3 nucleotides: TGTGCCAGCAGTTTCTCGGACAGGGTGGGGGGCTACACCTTC. Translating gives CASSFSDRVGGYTF. The chain couples TRBV27 to TRBJ1-2; TRBD1 matches 8 bases. The CDR3 consists of 14 residues. Germline V gene data show CDR1 as MNHEY and CDR2 as SMNVEV (reference sequence). The V and J ends lost 3 bases and 8 bases, in that order; junction bases with no gene match: 8.

The chain couples TRBV6-1 to TRBJ1-4; 9 nucleotides line up with TRBD1. The germline V gene encodes CDR1 MNHNS and CDR2 SASEGT. The V segment lost 4 bases and the J segment 10 bases; nucleotides outside the gene matches: 10. The CDR3 runs 15 residues. CDR3 protein: CASSVRWDREAKLFF. Here the CDR3 DNA reads TGTGCCAGCAGTGTTCGGTGGGACAGGGAGGCAAAACTGTTTTTT.

The rearrangement joins TRBV7-2 to TRBJ2-1; perhaps TRBD2 as D (6 bases). The CDR3 length is 14 residues. Per the germline V gene, CDR1 is SGHTA and CDR2 is FQGNSA. Trimming removed 0 bases from V and 6 bases from J, with 9 bases in between. The DNA of the CDR3 is TGTGCCAGCAGCTTAGCGGGGGGTACCAATGAGCAGTTCTTC. This encodes CASSLAGGTNEQFF. Using reference TRBV7-2 and TRBJ2-1 for the parts outside the CDR3, the full variable domain is GAGVSQSPSNKVTEKGKDVELRCDPISGHTALYWYRQSLGQGLEFLIYFQGNSAPDKSGLPSDRFSAERTGGSVSTLTIQRTQQEDSAVYLCASSLAGGTNEQFFGPGTRLTVL.

The CDR3 region is CANHPGGGFYEQYF. The CDR3 DNA is TGTGCCAACCATCCAGGGGGCGGGTTCTACGAGCAGTACTTC. The gene calls are TRBV2 and TRBJ2-7; TRBD1 matches at 8 bases. With 10 bases clipped from V and 3 bases from J, the junction kept 11 bases outside the gene matches. CDR1 is SNHLY and CDR2 is FYNNEI in the germline V gene. This CDR3 comprises 14 residues. Filled out from reference TRBV2 and TRBJ2-7, the complete variable domain reads EPEVTQTPSHQVTQMGQEVILRCVPISNHLYFYWYRQILGQKVEFLVSFYNNEISEKSEIFDDQFSVERPDGSNFTLKIRSTKLEDSAMYFCANHPGGGFYEQYFGPGTRLTVT.

J is TRBJ2-7 and V is TRBV15; D gene uncertain. The germline CDR1 and CDR2 sequences are LNHNV and YYDKDF (reference sequence). The V end lost 0 bases, the J end lost 3 bases, and 6 bases lay between the germline ends. The CDR3 length is 13 residues. For the CDR3, the DNA is TGTGCCACCAGCAGAGAGGACGGCTACGAGCAGTACTTC. Its protein is CATSREDGYEQYF.

This rearrangement joins TRBV6-5 to TRBJ1-1, with D uncertain. Germline V lookup: CDR1 MNHEY, CDR2 SVGAGI. The CDR3 is made up of 13 amino acids. The V and J ends lost 2 bases and 7 bases respectively, with 11 bases between them. CDR3 sequence reads: CASSYGQSFEAFF. The CDR3, as DNA: TGTGCCAGCAGTTACGGGCAGAGCTTTGAAGCTTTCTTT.

The chain uses TRBV14 and TRBJ2-2; D not resolved. The CDR3 extends over 15 amino acids. The V gene's germline CDR1 is SGHDN and CDR2 FVKESK. V was clipped by 6 bases and J by 1 base, with 12 bases between them. CDR3 bases: TGTGCCAGCAGTCCCCTGTTCCTGAACACCGGGGAGCTGTTTTTT. Protein sequence: CASSPLFLNTGELFF.

The rearrangement links TRBV7-9 to TRBJ2-5, with 10 nucleotides matching TRBD2. The CDR3 has 15 amino acids. The V and J ends lost 7 bases and 4 bases, in that order; junction bases with no gene match: 9. Per germline, CDR1 SEHNR and CDR2 FQNEAQ (reference sequence). Here the CDR3 reads CASNKAGGPGETQYF. DNA for the CDR3: TGTGCCAGCAACAAAGCGGGGGGGCCCGGAGAGACCCAGTACTTC.

The rearrangement joins TRBV5-3 to TRBJ2-1; D possibly corresponds to TRBD1 (5 bases). TRBV5-3 is filed as an ORF, its function uncertain. This CDR3 comprises 15 residues. Deletions cut 8 bases from V and 4 bases from J, with 19 bases between. CDR3 DNA: TGTGCCAGCAGGTCCCTCTTGGACATTTACAATGAGCAGTTCTTC. Its translation is CASRSLLDIYNEQFF.

This clone appeared a few times. This chain joins TRBV5-1 and TRBJ2-7; D gene unclear. Germline-derived CDR1 and CDR2 are SGHRS and YFSETQ. This CDR3 contains 13 residues. V gave up 0 bases and J gave up 5 bases, with 9 bases separating them. The CDR3 sequence is CASSLGPGNEQYF. As DNA, the CDR3 is TGCGCCAGCAGCTTGGGGCCAGGTAACGAGCAGTACTTC.

This clone was seen more than once but under ten times. The chain carries TRBV6-5 and TRBJ1-6; the D gene is possibly TRBD1 (5 bases). The CDR3 is 16 amino acids. Trimming cost V 2 bases and J 7 bases, with 15 bases left between them. The germline CDR1 and CDR2 sequences are MNHEY and SVGAGI. CDR3 amino acids: CASSYTPAGTNSPLHF. As DNA, the CDR3 is TGTGCCAGCAGTTACACCCCGGCAGGGACGAATTCACCCCTCCACTTT.

This CDR3 reads CASSLERTGSNEKLFF. As DNA, the CDR3 is TGCGCCAGCAGCTTGGAGAGGACAGGAAGTAATGAAAAACTGTTTTTT. V is TRBV5-1 and J is TRBJ1-4; 7 nucleotides align to TRBD1. The CDR3 extends over 16 amino acids. The V and J ends lost 0 bases and 4 bases, in that order; junction bases with no gene match: 6. Germline V gene data show CDR1 as SGHRS and CDR2 as YFSETQ.

The chain uses TRBV9 and TRBJ1-6, with D unresolved. Germline V gene lookup returns CDR1 SGDLS and CDR2 YYNGEE. The length of the CDR3 is 15 residues. V lost 0 bases, J lost 7 bases, and 11 bases lay in between. The CDR3 DNA reads as TGTGCCAGCAGCGTAGCCCTTGGACCGAATTCACCCCTCCACTTT. Its translation is CASSVALGPNSPLHF. Full variable domain (missing parts from reference TRBV9 and TRBJ1-6): DSGVTQTPKHLITATGQRVTLRCSPRSGDLSVYWYQQSLDQGLQFLIQYYNGEERAKGNILERFSAQQFPDLHSELNLSSLELGDSALYFCASSVALGPNSPLHFGNGTRLTVT.

A single count supports this clone. The rearrangement links TRBV19 to TRBJ1-2; 11 bases fit TRBD1. V shed 4 bases, J shed 0 bases, and the junction held 10 bases outside the gene matches. Per germline, CDR1 LNHDA and CDR2 SQIVND (reference sequence). The CDR3 sequence is 18 residues long. This chain's CDR3 is CASSTQLGTGGSNYGYTF. In DNA, the CDR3 is TGTGCCAGTAGTACCCAACTCGGGACAGGGGGGTCTAACTATGGCTACACCTTC.

This rearrangement joins TRBV11-2 to TRBJ1-1; 10 nucleotides agree with TRBD1. The germline CDR1 and CDR2 sequences are SGHAT and FQNNGV. V lost 5 bases to trimming and J lost 2 bases; unmatched junction nucleotides: 5. The CDR3 consists of 15 residues. The CDR3 region has the DNA TGTGCCAGCAGCGGGACAGGGGCTCCAAACACTGAAGCTTTCTTT. This gives the protein CASSGTGAPNTEAFF.

The gene calls are TRBV19 and TRBJ2-7; D gene unclear. The length of the CDR3 is 13 residues. CDR1 LNHDA and CDR2 SQIVND come from the germline V gene (reference sequence). Trimming left V 6 bases short and J 1 base short, with 10 bases between. The CDR3 spells CASSPSISYEQYF. CDR3 nucleotide sequence: TGTGCCAGTAGCCCTTCAATATCCTACGAGCAGTACTTC.

The CDR3 nucleotides are TGTGCCACCAGCAGAACCCGGACAGGGGCCAGCACAGATACGCAGTATTTT. It translates to CATSRTRTGASTDTQYF. The chain uses TRBV15 and TRBJ2-3; 9 nucleotides line up with TRBD1. This CDR3 contains 17 residues. CDR1 and CDR2 from the germline V gene are LNHNV and YYDKDF (reference sequence). V shed 2 bases and J 0 bases; nucleotides not matched to a gene: 6.

The chain couples TRBV6-6 to TRBJ1-1; no firm D call. The CDR3 is made up of 13 amino acids. The V and J ends lost 3 bases and 6 bases respectively, with 11 bases between them. The V gene's germline CDR1 is MNHNY and CDR2 SVGAGI (reference sequence). CDR3 region: CASSYGERAEAFF. CDR3 DNA sequence: TGTGCCAGCAGTTATGGGGAAAGGGCTGAAGCTTTCTTT.

The V call is TRBV25-1, the J call TRBJ1-6; a weak D match, TRBD1 (5 bases). V lost 8 bases, J lost 7 bases, and 12 bases lay in between. Germline CDR1 and CDR2: MGHDK and SYGVNS. The CDR3 is 13 amino acids. CDR3 in DNA: TGTGCCAGCGGCTGGGGGGGGAATTCACCCCTCCACTTT. Amino acids: CASGWGGNSPLHF. Complete variable domain (other parts from reference TRBV25-1 and TRBJ1-6): EADIYQTPRYLVIGTGKKITLECSQTMGHDKMYWYQQDPGMELHLIHYSYGVNSTEKGDLSSESTVSRIRTEHFPLTLESARPSHTSQYLCASGWGGNSPLHFGNGTRLTVT.

The chain couples TRBV13 to TRBJ2-3; TRBD1 matches at 7 bases. V lost 5 bases to trimming and J lost 6 bases; unmatched junction nucleotides: 8. Germline CDR1 PRHDT, CDR2 FYEKMQ (reference sequence). CDR3 length: 14 residues. The CDR3 spells CASSLDRAADTQYF. Here the CDR3 DNA reads TGTGCCAGCAGCCTCGACAGGGCAGCTGATACGCAGTATTTT. Full variable domain (rest looked up from reference TRBV13 and TRBJ2-3): AAGVIQSPRHLIKEKRETATLKCYPIPRHDTVYWYQQGPGQDPQFLISFYEKMQSDKGSIPDRFSAQQFSDYHSELNMSSLELGDSALYFCASSLDRAADTQYFGPGTRLTVL.

The V and J genes are TRBV14 and TRBJ2-2, with 8 bases lining up with TRBD1. The CDR3 sequence is 14 residues long. The germline gives CDR1 SGHDN, CDR2 FVKESK. Germline trimming cut 4 bases from V and 4 bases from J; bases unmatched to any gene: 2. The CDR3 is CASSLDRGTGELFF. The CDR3 nucleotides read TGTGCCAGCAGCCTCGACAGGGGCACCGGGGAGCTGTTTTTT.

This clone is a singleton in its sample. The chain employs TRBV7-9 and TRBJ2-5; D is unclear. The CDR3 length is 14 residues. Germline V gene sequence: CDR1 SEHNR, CDR2 FQNEAQ (reference sequence). Trimming took off 2 bases at V and 2 bases at J, with 9 bases between the two ends. DNA of the CDR3: TGTGCCAGCAGCTTATCCCACGGTCAAGAGACCCAGTACTTC. Encoded protein: CASSLSHGQETQYF. The variable domain in full, completed from reference TRBV7-9 and TRBJ2-5, reads DTGVSQNPRHKITKRGQNVTFRCDPISEHNRLYWYRQTLGQGPEFLTYFQNEAQLEKSRLLSDRFSAERPKGSFSTLEIQRTEQGDSAMYLCASSLSHGQETQYFGPGTRLLVL.

The V gene is TRBV7-9, the J gene TRBJ2-7; weak D call: TRBD2 (5 bases). Germline V lookup: CDR1 SEHNR, CDR2 FQNEAQ (reference sequence). This CDR3 region has 15 residues. Trimming removed 2 bases from V and 5 bases from J, with 16 bases in between. CDR3 in amino acids: CASSLRPLAGHEQYF. Here the CDR3 DNA reads TGTGCCAGCAGCTTACGACCTCTTGCGGGCCACGAGCAGTACTTC. The entire variable domain, with the rest obtained from reference TRBV7-9 and TRBJ2-7, is as follows: DTGVSQNPRHKITKRGQNVTFRCDPISEHNRLYWYRQTLGQGPEFLTYFQNEAQLEKSRLLSDRFSAERPKGSFSTLEIQRTEQGDSAMYLCASSLRPLAGHEQYFGPGTRLTVT.

The rearrangement links TRBV27 to TRBJ1-6, with 7 nucleotides matching TRBD1. The V segment lost 7 bases and the J segment 9 bases; nucleotides outside the gene matches: 9. Per germline, CDR1 MNHEY and CDR2 SMNVEV (reference sequence). The CDR3 has 14 residues. The CDR3 loop reads CASKADRVSSPLHF. The CDR3, as DNA: TGTGCCAGCAAGGCAGACAGGGTTAGTTCACCCCTCCACTTT.

By share, this clone counts as medium-sized (0.01 to 0.1%). The chain employs TRBV5-1 and TRBJ2-7; D is possibly TRBD1 (6 bases). The CDR3 totals 13 residues. Germline assignment: CDR1 SGHRS and CDR2 YFSETQ. The V gene lost 3 bases and the J gene lost 2 bases, with 9 bases spanning the gap. DNA of the CDR3: TGCGCCAGCAGCTGGGACAAAGCCTACGAGCAGTACTTC. Translated, it gives CASSWDKAYEQYF.

This clone was found a few times. The V and J genes are TRBV18 and TRBJ1-2; D gene ambiguous. V was cut by 2 bases and J by 8 bases, with 6 bases left in between. Per germline, CDR1 KGHSH and CDR2 LQKENI. The CDR3 consists of 11 residues. CDR3 sequence reads: CASSPEIGYTF. CDR3 DNA sequence: TGTGCCAGCTCACCAGAAATCGGCTACACCTTC.

The chain combines TRBV18 with TRBJ1-2; D is uncertain. Germline V gives CDR1 KGHSH, CDR2 LQKENI. V lost 0 bases and J lost 6, with 14 bases in between. The CDR3 has 15 residues. CDR3 DNA: TGTGCCAGCTCACCACCGGTGTCCACGGTCCATGGCTACACCTTC. Protein: CASSPPVSTVHGYTF.